This TCR beta chain was obtained from a study of T-cell reconstitution after alpha-beta-depleted transplantation in children. This CDR3 has 11 residues. Trimming shortened V by 6 bases and J by 8 bases, and 8 bases separated the two germline ends. During its preparation, the TCRbeta library received unique molecular identifiers. TCRdb analysed the PCR reads with MiXCR anew, one entry per CDR3 protein. Of some 500,000 distinct CDR3 sequences listed, about 17% are singletons. The sample in question was PBMCs from the stem cell graft donor, obtained from the stem cell graft. The TCR was taken from a human donor who donated a stem cell graft to a child with acute lymphoblastic leukemia. V and J are TRBV12-3 or TRBV12-4 and TRBJ1-3; D unclear. This chain's CDR3 is CASRSEDTIYF. CDR3 nucleotides: TGTGCCAGCAGATCCGAAGACACCATATATTTT.